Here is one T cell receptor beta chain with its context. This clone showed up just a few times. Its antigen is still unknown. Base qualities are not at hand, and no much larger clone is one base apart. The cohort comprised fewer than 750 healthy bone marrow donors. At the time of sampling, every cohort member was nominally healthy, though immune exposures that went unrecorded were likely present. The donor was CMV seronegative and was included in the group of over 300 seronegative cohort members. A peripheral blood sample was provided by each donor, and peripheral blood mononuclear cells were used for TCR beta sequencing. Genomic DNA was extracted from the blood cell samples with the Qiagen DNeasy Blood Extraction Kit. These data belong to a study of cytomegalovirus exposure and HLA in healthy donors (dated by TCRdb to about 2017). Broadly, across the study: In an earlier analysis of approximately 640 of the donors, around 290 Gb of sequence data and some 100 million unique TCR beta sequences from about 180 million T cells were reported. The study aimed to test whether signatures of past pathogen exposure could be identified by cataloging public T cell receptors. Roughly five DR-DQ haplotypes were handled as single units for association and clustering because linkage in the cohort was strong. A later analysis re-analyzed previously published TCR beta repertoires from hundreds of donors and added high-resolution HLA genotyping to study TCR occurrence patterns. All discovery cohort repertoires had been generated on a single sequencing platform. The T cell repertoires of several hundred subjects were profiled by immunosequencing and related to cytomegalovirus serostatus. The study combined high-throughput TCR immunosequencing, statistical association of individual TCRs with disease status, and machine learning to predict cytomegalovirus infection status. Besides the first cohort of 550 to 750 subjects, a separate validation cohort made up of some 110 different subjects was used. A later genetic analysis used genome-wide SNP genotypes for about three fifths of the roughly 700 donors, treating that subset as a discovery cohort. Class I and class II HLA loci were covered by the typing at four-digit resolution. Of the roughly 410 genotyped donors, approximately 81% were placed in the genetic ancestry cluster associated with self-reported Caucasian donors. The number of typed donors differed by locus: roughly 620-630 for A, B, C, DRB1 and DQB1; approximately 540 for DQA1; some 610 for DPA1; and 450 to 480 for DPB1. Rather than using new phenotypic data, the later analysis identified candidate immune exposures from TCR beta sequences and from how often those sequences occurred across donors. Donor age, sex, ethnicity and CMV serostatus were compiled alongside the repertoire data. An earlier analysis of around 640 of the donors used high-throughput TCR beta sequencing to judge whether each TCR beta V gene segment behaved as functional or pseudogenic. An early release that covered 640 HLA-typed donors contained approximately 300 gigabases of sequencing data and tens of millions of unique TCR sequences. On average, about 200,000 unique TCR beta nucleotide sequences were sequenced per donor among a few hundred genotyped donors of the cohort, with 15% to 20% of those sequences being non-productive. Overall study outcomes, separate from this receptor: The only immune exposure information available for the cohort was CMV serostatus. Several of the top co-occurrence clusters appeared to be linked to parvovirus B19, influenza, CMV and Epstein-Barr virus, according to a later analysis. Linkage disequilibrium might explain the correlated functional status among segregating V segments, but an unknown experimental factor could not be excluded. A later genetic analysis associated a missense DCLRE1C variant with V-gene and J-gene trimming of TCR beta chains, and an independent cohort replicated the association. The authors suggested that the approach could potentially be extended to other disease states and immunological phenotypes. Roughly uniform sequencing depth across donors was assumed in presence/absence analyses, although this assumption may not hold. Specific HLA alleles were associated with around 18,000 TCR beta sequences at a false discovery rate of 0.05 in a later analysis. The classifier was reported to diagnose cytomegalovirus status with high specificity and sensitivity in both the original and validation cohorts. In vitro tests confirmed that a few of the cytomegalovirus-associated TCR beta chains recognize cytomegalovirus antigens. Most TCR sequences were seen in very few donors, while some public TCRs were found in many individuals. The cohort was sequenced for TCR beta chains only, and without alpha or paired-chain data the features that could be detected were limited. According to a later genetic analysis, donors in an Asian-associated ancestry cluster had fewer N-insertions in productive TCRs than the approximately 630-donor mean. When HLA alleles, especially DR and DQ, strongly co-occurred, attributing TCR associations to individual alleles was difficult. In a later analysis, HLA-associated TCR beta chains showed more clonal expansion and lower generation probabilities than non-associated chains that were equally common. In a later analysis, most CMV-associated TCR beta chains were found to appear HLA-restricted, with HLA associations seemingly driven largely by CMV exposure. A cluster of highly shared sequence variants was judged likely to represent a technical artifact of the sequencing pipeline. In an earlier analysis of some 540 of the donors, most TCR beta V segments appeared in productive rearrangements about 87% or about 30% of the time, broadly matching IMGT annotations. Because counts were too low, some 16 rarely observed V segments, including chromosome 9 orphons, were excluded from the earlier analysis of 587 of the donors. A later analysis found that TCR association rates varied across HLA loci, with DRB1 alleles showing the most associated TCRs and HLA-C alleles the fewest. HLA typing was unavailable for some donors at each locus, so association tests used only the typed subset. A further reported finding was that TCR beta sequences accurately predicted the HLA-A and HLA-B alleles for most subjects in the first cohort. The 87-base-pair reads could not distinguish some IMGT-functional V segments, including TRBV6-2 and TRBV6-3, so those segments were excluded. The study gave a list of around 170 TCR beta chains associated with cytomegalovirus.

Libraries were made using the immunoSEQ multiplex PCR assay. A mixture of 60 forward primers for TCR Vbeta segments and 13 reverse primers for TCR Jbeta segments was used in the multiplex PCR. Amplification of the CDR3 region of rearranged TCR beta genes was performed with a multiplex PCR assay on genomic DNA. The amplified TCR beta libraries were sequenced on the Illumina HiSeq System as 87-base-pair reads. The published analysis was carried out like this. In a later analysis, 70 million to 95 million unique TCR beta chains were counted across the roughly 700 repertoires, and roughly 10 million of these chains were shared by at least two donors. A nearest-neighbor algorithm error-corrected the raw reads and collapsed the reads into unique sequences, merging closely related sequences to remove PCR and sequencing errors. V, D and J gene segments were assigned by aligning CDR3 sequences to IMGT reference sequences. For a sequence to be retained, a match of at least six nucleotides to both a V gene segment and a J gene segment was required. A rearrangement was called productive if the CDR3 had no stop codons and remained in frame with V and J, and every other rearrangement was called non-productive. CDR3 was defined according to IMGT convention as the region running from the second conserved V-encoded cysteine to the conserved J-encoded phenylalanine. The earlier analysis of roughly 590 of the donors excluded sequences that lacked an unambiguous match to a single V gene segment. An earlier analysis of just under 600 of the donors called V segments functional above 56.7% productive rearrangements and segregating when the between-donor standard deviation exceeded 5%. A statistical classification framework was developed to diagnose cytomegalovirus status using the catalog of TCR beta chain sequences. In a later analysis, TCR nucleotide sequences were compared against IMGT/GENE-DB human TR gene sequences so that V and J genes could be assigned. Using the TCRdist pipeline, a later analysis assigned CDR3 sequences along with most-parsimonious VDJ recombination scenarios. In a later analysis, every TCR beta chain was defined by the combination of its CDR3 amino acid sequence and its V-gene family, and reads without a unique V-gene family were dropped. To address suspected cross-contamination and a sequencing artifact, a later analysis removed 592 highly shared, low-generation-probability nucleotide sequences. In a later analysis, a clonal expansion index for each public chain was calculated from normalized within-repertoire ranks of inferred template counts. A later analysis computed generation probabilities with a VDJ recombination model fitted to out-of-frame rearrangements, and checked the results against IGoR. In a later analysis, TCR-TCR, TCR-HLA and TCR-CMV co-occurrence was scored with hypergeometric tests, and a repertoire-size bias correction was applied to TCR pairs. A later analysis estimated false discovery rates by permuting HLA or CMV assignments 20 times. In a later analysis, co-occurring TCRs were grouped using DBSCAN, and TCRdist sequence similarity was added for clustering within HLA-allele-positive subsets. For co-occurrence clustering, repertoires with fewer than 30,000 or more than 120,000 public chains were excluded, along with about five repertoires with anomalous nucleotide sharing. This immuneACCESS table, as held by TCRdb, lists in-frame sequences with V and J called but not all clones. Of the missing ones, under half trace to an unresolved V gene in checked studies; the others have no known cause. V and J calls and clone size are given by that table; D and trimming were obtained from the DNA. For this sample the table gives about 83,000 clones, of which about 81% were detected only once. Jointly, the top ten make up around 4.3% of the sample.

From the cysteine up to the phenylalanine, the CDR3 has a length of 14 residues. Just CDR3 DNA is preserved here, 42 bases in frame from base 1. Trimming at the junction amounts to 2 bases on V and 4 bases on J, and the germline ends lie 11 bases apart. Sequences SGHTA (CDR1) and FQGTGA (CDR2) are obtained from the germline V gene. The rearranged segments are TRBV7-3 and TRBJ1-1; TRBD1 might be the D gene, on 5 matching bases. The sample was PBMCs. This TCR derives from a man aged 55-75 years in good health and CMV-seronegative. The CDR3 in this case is CASSLLGEGTEAFF. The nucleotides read TGTGCCAGCAGCTTACTGGGGGAGGGCACTGAAGCTTTCTTT.